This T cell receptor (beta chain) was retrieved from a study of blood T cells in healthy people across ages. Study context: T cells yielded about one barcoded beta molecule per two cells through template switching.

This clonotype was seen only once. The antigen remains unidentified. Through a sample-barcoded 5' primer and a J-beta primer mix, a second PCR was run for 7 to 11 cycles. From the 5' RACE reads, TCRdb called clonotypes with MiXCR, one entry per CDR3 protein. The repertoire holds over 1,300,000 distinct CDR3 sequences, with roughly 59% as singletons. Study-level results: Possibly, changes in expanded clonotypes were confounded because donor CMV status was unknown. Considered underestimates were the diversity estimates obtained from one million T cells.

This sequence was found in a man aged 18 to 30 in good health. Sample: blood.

The CDR3 sequence: CASSDREEQYF. The CDR3 region has the DNA TGTGCCAGCAGTGACAGGGAGGAGCAGTACTTC. V and J are TRBV6-2 or TRBV6-3 and TRBJ2-7; TRBD1 matches 7 bases. The CDR3 has 11 amino acids. The germline V gene encodes CDR1 MNHEY and CDR2 SVGEGT. V shed 5 bases, J shed 7 bases, and the junction held 2 bases outside the gene matches.